The subject of this entry is one T cell receptor beta chain. No antigen is known for it. Profiled with immunoSEQ multiplex PCR; TCRdb holds only in-frame clones, not every one. The table has fewer than 200,000 clones, under 90% seen once; the top ten hold less than 6%. The data were taken from a study of cytotoxic CD8 clonotypes in ibrutinib-treated CLL. Study-wide results and limits: The clonality went up when patients responded to ibrutinib and dropped back toward baseline at progression.

The CDR3 contains 14 residues. CDR1 SNHLY and CDR2 FYNNEI come from the germline V gene. Trimming at V came to 5 bases and at J to 3 bases, leaving 7 bases not matched to a gene. The chain has TRBV2 and TRBJ2-7; 7 nucleotides match TRBD1. The sequence was collected from a human donor with chronic lymphocytic leukemia. Sample: PBMCs, taken after 24 months of ibrutinib treatment. The CDR3 loop reads CASSPTGKNYEQYF. The CDR3 DNA follows: TGTGCCAGCAGTCCGACAGGGAAAAACTACGAGCAGTACTTC.